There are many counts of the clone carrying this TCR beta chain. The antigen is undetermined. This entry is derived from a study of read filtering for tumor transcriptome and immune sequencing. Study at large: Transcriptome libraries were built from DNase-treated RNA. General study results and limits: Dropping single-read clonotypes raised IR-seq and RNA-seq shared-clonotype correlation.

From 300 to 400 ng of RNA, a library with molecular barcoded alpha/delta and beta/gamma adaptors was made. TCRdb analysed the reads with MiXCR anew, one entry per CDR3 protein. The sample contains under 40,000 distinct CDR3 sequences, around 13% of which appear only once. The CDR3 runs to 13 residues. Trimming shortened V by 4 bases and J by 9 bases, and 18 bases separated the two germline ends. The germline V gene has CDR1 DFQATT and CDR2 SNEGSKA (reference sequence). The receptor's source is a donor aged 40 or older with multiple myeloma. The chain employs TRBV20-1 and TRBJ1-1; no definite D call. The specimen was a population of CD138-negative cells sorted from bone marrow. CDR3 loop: CSAIQPVPPKAFF. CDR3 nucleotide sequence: TGCAGTGCTATTCAGCCGGTCCCTCCTAAAGCTTTCTTT.